A selection of T cell receptor beta chains follows, all from one sample in a study of blood T cells in healthy people across ages. TCRdb passed the 5' RACE reads through MiXCR, listing each CDR3 protein once. The repertoire includes some 1.4 million distinct CDR3 sequences, approximately 40% of them detected once, and roughly 7.9% sits in the top ten. Sequences were obtained from blood. Every receptor here comes from a woman in her late teens or twenties in good health. Both conserved end residues are part of each CDR3. D genes are given only for firm matches. Some rows mark clone size as missing; the rest say once, few, many or name a class of expanded clone.

>TRBJ2-7|TRBV5-1|TRBD2|-
TGCGCCAGCAGTACTAGCGGGGCCTACAATGAGCAGTACTTC
CASSTSGAYNEQYF
>TRBJ2-5|TRBV7-9|TRBD2|-
TGTGCCAGCAGCTTAGTGCGGGGGAGCCAAGAGACCCAGTACTTC
CASSLVRGSQETQYF
>TRBJ2-3|TRBV20-1|-|few
TGCAGTGCTAGAGTGGTCGGACGGATTAGCACAGATACGCAGTATTTT
CSARVVGRISTDTQYF
>TRBJ2-1|TRBV20-1|-|few
TGCAGTGCTCCTTCGGGACACTCGAGCTCCTACAATGAGCAGTTCTTC
CSAPSGHSSSYNEQFF
>TRBJ2-1|TRBV5-4|TRBD1|-
TGTGCCAGCAGCTTGGGGTTTAGGGACAGGGAGAGCAAAGGCGAGAAAGAGACCCAGTTCTTC
CASSLGFRDRESKGEKETQFF
>TRBJ2-5|TRBV20-1|TRBD2|-
TGCAGTGCTAGAGGTGTGGGACTAGCGGGTTCAGAGACCCAGTACTTC
CSARGVGLAGSETQYF
>TRBJ1-2|TRBV29-1|-|few
TGCAGCCCATGGCCCGTGCAGGGGTCCTATGGCTACACCTTC
CSPWPVQGSYGYTF
>TRBJ2-3|TRBV24-1|-|many
TGTGCCACCAGTGATTCTCTAGATACGCAGTATTTT
CATSDSLDTQYF
>TRBJ1-2|TRBV7-6|TRBD1|-
TGTGCCAGCAGTCAGGGGGCGGATGGCTACACCTTC
CASSQGADGYTF
>TRBJ2-7|TRBV28|TRBD1|-
TGTGCCAGCAGGAGGTACAGGGGCCTATCCTACGAGCAGTACTTC
CASRRYRGLSYEQYF
>TRBJ1-4|TRBV27|-|-
TGTGCCAGCAAAACAACTAATGAAAAACTGTTTTTT
CASKTTNEKLFF
>TRBJ1-2|TRBV25-1|-|-
TGTGCCAGCAGTGACTACGACCCCCAGGGTGGCTACACCTTC
CASSDYDPQGGYTF
>TRBJ1-2|TRBV27|-|-
TGTGCCAGCAGTGTTAAGGGGAACTATGGCTACACCTTC
CASSVKGNYGYTF
>TRBJ2-4|TRBV7-9|-|-
TGTGCCAGCAGCGCCCCGGCCACGGGGACCAAGGGCAACATTCAGTACTTC
CASSAPATGTKGNIQYF
>TRBJ2-3|TRBV7-2|-|-
TGTGCCAGCAGCTTCCGCAGCGGGCGCACAGATACGCAGTATTTT
CASSFRSGRTDTQYF
>TRBJ2-7|TRBV10-3|TRBD2|few
TGTGCCATCCGGGCGGGCGGCGGGGGAGCCTACGAGCAGTACTTC
CAIRAGGGGAYEQYF
>TRBJ2-3|TRBV5-1|-|-
TGCGCCAGCAGCTTGGTATCCGGGAGTGGCCCAGATACGCAGTATTTT
CASSLVSGSGPDTQYF